This TCR beta chain was sequenced for a study of T cell responses to AZD1222 COVID-19 vaccine. Sequencing used immunoSEQ multiplex PCR; TCRdb keeps in-frame clones, though not all of them. The profile shows about 72,000 clones, roughly 87% of them singletons. Germline-derived CDR1 and CDR2 are LNHDA and SQIVND (reference sequence). The CDR3 contains 12 residues. Trimming cost V 5 bases and J 4 bases, with 9 bases left between them. This chain uses TRBV19 with TRBJ2-7; D call uncertain. This TCR was sampled from an adult in good health. The sequencing here drew on peripheral blood, taken on day 0 of AZD1222 vaccination. The DNA for the CDR3 is TGTGCCAGTAGTTCCTCACGGTACGAGCAGTACTTC. Residues: CASSSSRYEQYF.